A single sample gave rise to the 6 T cell receptor beta chains below, sequenced in a study of T cell clones after liver transplantation. Clones were read by immunoSEQ multiplex PCR, and TCRdb kept only the in-frame ones, dropping some. This table has tens of thousands of clones, 70% to 75% appearing once. The sample was CD4+ T cells from blood, taken at the 22-month timepoint. Receptor source: a human patient who received a liver transplant. Some T cells may be provided by the graft donor.

J is TRBJ2-7 and V is TRBV2, with 7 bases that match TRBD1. This CDR3 region has 14 residues. The V gene end was trimmed by 6 bases and the J gene end by 2 bases; junction bases not matched to a gene: 7. Per the germline V gene, CDR1 is SNHLY and CDR2 is FYNNEI. The CDR3 is CASRMGQWTYEQYF. The CDR3 DNA is TGTGCCAGCAGGATGGGACAGTGGACCTACGAGCAGTACTTC.

The chain carries TRBV5-4 and TRBJ1-4, with D uncertain. The CDR3 has 12 amino acids. The V end lost 0 bases, the J end lost 7 bases, and 4 bases lay between the germline ends. The germline gives CDR1 SGHNT, CDR2 YYREEE (reference sequence). This CDR3 reads CASSLDLEKLFF. CDR3 bases: TGTGCCAGCAGCTTGGACCTTGAAAAACTGTTTTTT.

The chain carries TRBV19 and TRBJ1-1; 8 bases align to TRBD1. CDR1 and CDR2 (germline): LNHDA, SQIVND (reference sequence). The trim removed 7 bases at V and 6 bases at J, leaving 10 bases unmatched. This CDR3 has 14 amino acids. This chain's CDR3 is CASMQTGVKSEAFF. The DNA of the CDR3 is TGTGCCAGTATGCAGACAGGGGTAAAGTCTGAAGCTTTCTTT.

J is TRBJ2-7 and V is TRBV4-2; either TRBD1 or TRBD2 may supply D (5 bases each). V was cut by 1 base and J by 5 bases, with 15 bases left in between. The length of the CDR3 is 15 residues. Germline V gives CDR1 LGHNA, CDR2 YNFKEQ. CDR3 nucleotides: TGTGCCAGCAGCCAAGTGGGGCAGGGAGAGCACGAGCAGTACTTC. Translation gives CASSQVGQGEHEQYF.

The rearrangement uses TRBV2 and TRBJ1-1; possible D gene TRBD1, 6 bases. Germline V gene sequence: CDR1 SNHLY, CDR2 FYNNEI. Trimming took 6 bases from V and 3 from J, leaving 14 bases between them. The CDR3 length is 14 residues. CDR3 sequence (DNA): TGTGCCAGCAGAGAAACAGGGAGAGACACTGAAGCTTTCTTT. This encodes CASRETGRDTEAFF.

The chain couples TRBV9 to TRBJ2-5; tentative D call: TRBD2 (5 bases). The V end was cut by 4 bases, the J end by 1 base, with 8 bases between. Germline-derived CDR1 and CDR2 are SGDLS and YYNGEE. The CDR3 loop spans 13 amino acids. CDR3 residues: CASSRTFQETQYF. The CDR3 nucleotides read TGTGCCAGCAGCAGGACTTTCCAAGAGACCCAGTACTTC.